The 24 T cell receptor beta chains given below trace back to one sample, sequenced in a study of blood T cell repertoires in COVID-19. TCRdb keeps only in-frame clones here, not all; method: immunoSEQ multiplex PCR. The table lists roughly 230,000 clones, around 90% of them singletons, with roughly 2% in the top ten. The sequenced sample consisted of peripheral blood. The receptors derive from a woman aged 55-75 years with COVID-19, enrolled during active disease.

The chain carries TRBV10-3 and TRBJ2-2, with 7 bases fitting TRBD1. Germline V gene lookup returns CDR1 ENHRY and CDR2 SYGVKD. The CDR3 is 13 residues long. The J segment lost 10 bases and the V segment lost 8 bases, leaving 10 bases of the junction unmatched. The DNA for the CDR3 is TGTGCCATCTCTCGGGACAGTAGGGAGGAGCTGTTTTTT. This sequence encodes CAISRDSREELFF.

The chain couples TRBV6-6 to TRBJ2-1; D call uncertain. Germline CDR1 is MNHNY and CDR2 is SVGAGI (reference sequence). V lost 4 bases and J lost 5, with 9 bases in between. The CDR3 has 13 residues. Here the CDR3 reads CASSSYTDNEQFF. The CDR3 nucleotides read TGTGCCAGCAGTTCTTACACCGACAATGAGCAGTTCTTC.

This clone appeared a single time. V gene TRBV5-1 combines with J gene TRBJ1-2; no definite D call. Deletions cut 0 bases from V and 2 bases from J, with 11 bases between. The V gene's germline CDR1 is SGHRS and CDR2 YFSETQ. There are 15 residues in the CDR3. The CDR3 sequence: CASSLAGGLNYGYTF. CDR3 nucleotide sequence: TGCGCCAGCAGCTTGGCCGGCGGTCTGAACTATGGCTACACCTTC.

This rearrangement joins TRBV3-1 (or the pseudogene TRBV3-2) to TRBJ2-3; 9 nucleotides agree with TRBD1. CDR3 length: 16 residues. Trimming cost V 1 base and J 4 bases; bases outside gene matches: 6. CDR1 is LGHDT, CDR2 YNNKEL, per germline (reference sequence). CDR3 residues: CASSQADRGPSDTQYF. In nucleotides, the CDR3 is TGTGCCAGCAGCCAAGCGGACAGGGGTCCATCAGATACGCAGTATTTT.

The chain combines TRBV5-1 with TRBJ1-2; TRBD1 matches 11 bases. V shed 4 bases, J shed 0 bases, and the junction held 8 bases outside the gene matches. The CDR3 has 17 amino acids. Looked up from germline, CDR1 is SGHRS and CDR2 is YFSETQ. The CDR3 loop is CASSPGTGGWSNYGYTF. CDR3 in DNA: TGCGCCAGCAGCCCCGGGACAGGGGGGTGGTCTAACTATGGCTACACCTTC.

J is TRBJ1-2 and V is TRBV18; TRBD1 is a possible D gene (5 bases). Trimming stripped 3 bases from V and 8 bases from J, with 19 bases between. CDR3 length: 15 amino acids. Germline CDR1 is KGHSH and CDR2 is LQKENI. The CDR3, as DNA: TGTGCCAGCTCACCCGCCGACAGAGCCTGGGAAGGCTACACCTTC. Translation: CASSPADRAWEGYTF. Combining the CDR3 with reference TRBV18 and TRBJ1-2 gives the whole variable domain NAGVMQNPRHLVRRRGQEARLRCSPMKGHSHVYWYRQLPEEGLKFMVYLQKENIIDESGMPKERFSAEFPKEGPSILRIQQVVRGDSAAYFCASSPADRAWEGYTFGSGTRLTVV.

On this clone: At one boundary the junction diverges from the germline segment, which might be a read error. The genes are TRBV12-3 or TRBV12-4 and TRBJ1-5; D remains ambiguous. This CDR3 region has 13 residues. CDR3 loop: CASSSYSNQPQHF. The CDR3 DNA sequence: TGTGCCAGCAGCTCGTATAGCAATCAGCCTCAGCATTTT.

This rearrangement joins TRBV18 to TRBJ2-2; 13 bases agree with TRBD2. The CDR3 has 19 residues. CDR1 is KGHSH, CDR2 LQKENI, per germline. V shed 4 bases and J 0 bases; nucleotides not matched to a gene: 8. The CDR3 sequence: CASSQLRTSGGSNTGELFF. The CDR3, as DNA: TGTGCCAGCTCACAGCTCCGGACTAGCGGGGGATCGAACACCGGGGAGCTGTTTTTT.

The gene calls are TRBV7-2 and TRBJ1-3, with D possibly TRBD1 on 5 matching bases. Germline V gives CDR1 SGHTA, CDR2 FQGNSA. This CDR3 spans 14 amino acids. V shed 3 bases and J shed 2 bases, with 8 bases lying between them. The CDR3 loop reads CASSLTVTGNTIYF. As DNA, the CDR3 is TGTGCCAGCAGCTTGACAGTTACTGGAAACACCATATATTTT. The whole variable domain, filled in from reference TRBV7-2 and TRBJ1-3, reads GAGVSQSPSNKVTEKGKDVELRCDPISGHTALYWYRQSLGQGLEFLIYFQGNSAPDKSGLPSDRFSAERTGGSVSTLTIQRTQQEDSAVYLCASSLTVTGNTIYFGEGSWLTVV.

The chain employs TRBV7-2 and TRBJ2-3, with TRBD1 as a possible D gene (6 bases). The CDR3 consists of 16 residues. V was cut by 5 bases and J by 0 bases, with 15 bases left in between. Germline V gene sequence: CDR1 SGHTA, CDR2 FQGNSA. DNA for the CDR3: TGTGCCAGCAGCCCAGGACAGAGATCTAGCACAGATACGCAGTATTTT. This translates into CASSPGQRSSTDTQYF.

The gene calls are TRBV12-5 and TRBJ1-1; no definite D call. The CDR3 is made up of 15 amino acids. The germline gives CDR1 LGHNT, CDR2 FRNRAP. V was pared by 0 bases and J by 1 base, with 9 bases between. The CDR3 sequence: CASGLVPPGNTEAFF. In DNA, the CDR3 is TGTGCTAGTGGTTTGGTACCCCCGGGGAACACTGAAGCTTTCTTT. Filled out from reference TRBV12-5 and TRBJ1-1, the complete variable domain reads DARVTQTPRHKVTEMGQEVTMRCQPILGHNTVFWYRQTMMQGLELLAYFRNRAPLDDSGMPKDRFSAEMPDATLATLKIQPSEPRDSAVYFCASGLVPPGNTEAFFGQGTRLTVV.

The chain couples TRBV3-1 (or the pseudogene TRBV3-2) to TRBJ1-6; unclear D gene. This CDR3 spans 15 amino acids. CDR1 and CDR2 from the germline V gene are LGHDT and YNNKEL (reference sequence). V shed 4 bases and J shed 0 bases, with 7 bases lying between them. In DNA form, the CDR3 reads TGTGCCAGCAGCCGCGAAGTCTCCTATAATTCACCCCTCCACTTT. It specifies CASSREVSYNSPLHF.

The rearrangement joins TRBV30 to TRBJ1-1, with D possibly being TRBD1 (5 bases). The ends were cut back, 4 bases at V and 3 bases at J, with 18 bases in the middle. CDR3 length: 15 residues. Germline V gene lookup returns CDR1 GTSNPN and CDR2 SVGIG (reference sequence). This chain's CDR3 is CAWIRGGKPDTEAFF. CDR3 nucleotide sequence: TGTGCCTGGATTCGGGGGGGAAAACCCGACACTGAAGCTTTCTTT.

The table lists this clone with a few counts. The chain carries TRBV2 and TRBJ1-6; D may be TRBD1 (5 bases). This CDR3 is built from 12 residues. Between the trimmed V and J ends, which lost 5 bases and 7 bases, there was a span of 6 bases. From germline, CDR1 is SNHLY and CDR2 FYNNEI. The CDR3 sequence: CASSPGNSPLHF. CDR3 DNA: TGTGCCAGCAGTCCAGGGAATTCACCCCTCCACTTT.

The V gene is TRBV5-8, the J gene TRBJ1-4; tentatively, D is TRBD1 (6 bases). Trimming took 1 base from V and 7 from J, leaving 11 bases between them. This CDR3 has 14 amino acids. Per germline, CDR1 SGHTS and CDR2 YDEGEE. CDR3 in amino acids: CASSLTGNSEKLFF. CDR3 bases: TGTGCCAGCAGCTTGACAGGGAACTCTGAAAAACTGTTTTTT.

This clone showed up just once. The same CDR3 also results from other DNA sequences found in this sample. The genes are TRBV7-6 and TRBJ1-5; D uncertain. V was clipped by 1 base and J by 6 bases, with 13 bases between them. The CDR3 is made up of 15 amino acids. In germline, CDR1 is SGHVS, CDR2 FNYEAQ. CDR3 coding DNA: TGTGCCAGCAGCTTAGGGACGGGCGGAGGTCAGCCCCAGCATTTT. Encoded protein: CASSLGTGGGQPQHF.

The V and J genes are TRBV7-2 and TRBJ1-2; no firm D call. V shed 6 bases and J shed 4 bases, with 9 bases lying between them. The length of the CDR3 is 12 residues. CDR1 and CDR2 (germline): SGHTA, FQGNSA. Here the CDR3 DNA reads TGTGCCAGCAGGTCGGTCCTCTATGGCTACACCTTC. This codes for CASRSVLYGYTF.

The genes are TRBV5-1 and TRBJ1-1; possibly TRBD1 for D (5 bases). From germline, CDR1 is SGHRS and CDR2 YFSETQ. The CDR3 totals 13 residues. V was pared by 7 bases and J by 2 bases, with 12 bases between. The CDR3 DNA sequence: TGCGCCAGCCGCCGACAGACTAACACTGAAGCTTTCTTT. This sequence encodes CASRRQTNTEAFF.

The rearrangement links TRBV7-9 to TRBJ1-6; no clear D gene. The V and J ends lost 1 base and 5 bases respectively, with 12 bases between them. Germline values: CDR1 SEHNR, CDR2 FQNEAQ (reference sequence). This CDR3 region has 16 residues. In DNA form, the CDR3 reads TGTGCCAGCAGCTTAGTTCTCTACCTGGATAATTCACCCCTCCACTTT. It encodes CASSLVLYLDNSPLHF.

The chain combines TRBV7-9 with TRBJ1-6; unclear D gene. Germline V gene sequence: CDR1 SEHNR, CDR2 FQNEAQ (reference sequence). V was shortened by 4 bases and J by 8 bases, with 6 bases between the two germline ends. The CDR3 loop spans 12 amino acids. Written as DNA, the CDR3 is TGTGCCAGCAGCTCCGCGGATTCACCCCTCCACTTT. It codes for CASSSADSPLHF.

The rearrangement joins TRBV5-6 to TRBJ1-2; 8 bases fit TRBD1. This CDR3 spans 15 amino acids. V trimming: 3 bases; J trimming: 8 bases; junction bases outside the gene matches: 12. Germline V gene lookup returns CDR1 SGHDT and CDR2 YYEEEE. CDR3 loop: CASSSVDRDYEGYTF. The CDR3 DNA reads as TGTGCCAGCAGCTCGGTGGACAGGGATTATGAAGGCTACACCTTC.

The chain joins TRBV6-2 or TRBV6-3 to TRBJ1-1, with 8 bases that match TRBD1. The CDR3 contains 15 residues. Germline CDR1 reads MNHEY; CDR2 reads SVGEGT. Germline trimming cut 5 bases from V and 6 bases from J; bases unmatched to any gene: 11. CDR3 sequence (DNA): TGTGCCAGCAGTAGTCCAACAGGGGGTCAGGCTGAAGCTTTCTTT. It is translated as CASSSPTGGQAEAFF.

This sequence joins TRBV27 and TRBJ2-7; 7 nucleotides line up with TRBD1. V shed 2 bases and J 2 bases; nucleotides not matched to a gene: 3. The CDR3 loop spans 14 amino acids. Germline V gene sequence: CDR1 MNHEY, CDR2 SMNVEV (reference sequence). The chain's CDR3 is CASSLIGGPYEQYF. Here the CDR3 DNA reads TGTGCCAGCAGTTTAATAGGGGGCCCCTACGAGCAGTACTTC.

This clone was seen a single time. The genes are TRBV19 and TRBJ1-4; D is undetermined. V was clipped by 5 bases and J by 5 bases, with 12 bases between them. The CDR3 loop spans 14 amino acids. Germline loops: CDR1 LNHDA, CDR2 SQIVND (reference sequence). CDR3 sequence reads: CASSWSSLNEKLFF. The CDR3 DNA is TGTGCCAGTAGTTGGAGCAGCCTGAATGAAAAACTGTTTTTT.